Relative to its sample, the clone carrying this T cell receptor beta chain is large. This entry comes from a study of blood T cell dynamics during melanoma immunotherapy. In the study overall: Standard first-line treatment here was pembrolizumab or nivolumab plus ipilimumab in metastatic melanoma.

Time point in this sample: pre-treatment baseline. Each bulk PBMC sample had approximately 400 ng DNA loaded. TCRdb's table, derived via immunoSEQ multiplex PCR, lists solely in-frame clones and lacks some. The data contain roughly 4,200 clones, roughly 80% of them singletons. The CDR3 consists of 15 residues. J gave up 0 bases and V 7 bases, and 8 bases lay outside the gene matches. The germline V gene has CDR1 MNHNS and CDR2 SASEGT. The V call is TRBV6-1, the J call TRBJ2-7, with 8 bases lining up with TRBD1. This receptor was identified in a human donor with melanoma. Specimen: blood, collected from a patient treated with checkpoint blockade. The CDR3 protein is CASTKTGESSYEQYF. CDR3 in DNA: TGTGCCAGCACTAAGACAGGGGAGAGCTCCTACGAGCAGTACTTC.